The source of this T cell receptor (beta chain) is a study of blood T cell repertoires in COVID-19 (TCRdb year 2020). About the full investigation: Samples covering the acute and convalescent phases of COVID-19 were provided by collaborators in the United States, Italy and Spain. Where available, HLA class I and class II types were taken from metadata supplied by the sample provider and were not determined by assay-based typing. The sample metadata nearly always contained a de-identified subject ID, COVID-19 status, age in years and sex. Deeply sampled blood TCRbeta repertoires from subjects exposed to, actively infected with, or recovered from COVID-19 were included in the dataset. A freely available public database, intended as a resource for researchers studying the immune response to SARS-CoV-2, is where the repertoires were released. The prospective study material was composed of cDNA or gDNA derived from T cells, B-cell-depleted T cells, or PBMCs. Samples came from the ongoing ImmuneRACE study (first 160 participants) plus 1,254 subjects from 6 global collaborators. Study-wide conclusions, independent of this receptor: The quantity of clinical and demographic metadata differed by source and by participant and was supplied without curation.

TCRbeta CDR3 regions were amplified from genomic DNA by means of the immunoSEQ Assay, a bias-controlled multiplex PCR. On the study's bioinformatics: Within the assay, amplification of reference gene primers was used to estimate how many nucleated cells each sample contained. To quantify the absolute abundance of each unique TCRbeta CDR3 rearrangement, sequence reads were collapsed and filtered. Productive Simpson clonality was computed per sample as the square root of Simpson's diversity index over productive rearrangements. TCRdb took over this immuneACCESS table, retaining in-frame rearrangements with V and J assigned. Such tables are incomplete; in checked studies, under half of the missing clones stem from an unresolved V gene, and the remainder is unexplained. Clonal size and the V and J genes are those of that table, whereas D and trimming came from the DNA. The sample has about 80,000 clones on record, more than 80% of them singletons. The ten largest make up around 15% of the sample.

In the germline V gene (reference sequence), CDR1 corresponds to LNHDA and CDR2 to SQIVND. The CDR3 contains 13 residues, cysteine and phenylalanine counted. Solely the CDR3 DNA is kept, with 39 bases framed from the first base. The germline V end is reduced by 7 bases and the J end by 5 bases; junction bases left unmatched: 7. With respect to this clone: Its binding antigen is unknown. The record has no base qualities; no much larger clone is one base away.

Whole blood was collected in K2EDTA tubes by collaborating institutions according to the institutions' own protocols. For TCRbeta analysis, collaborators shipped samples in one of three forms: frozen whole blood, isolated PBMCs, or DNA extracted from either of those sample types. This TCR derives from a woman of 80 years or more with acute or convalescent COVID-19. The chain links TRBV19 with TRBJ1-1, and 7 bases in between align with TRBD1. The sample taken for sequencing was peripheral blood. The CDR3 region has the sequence CASKEGAQTEAFF. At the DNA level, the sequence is TGTGCCAGTAAGGAGGGGGCTCAGACTGAAGCTTTCTTT.